This entry describes one TCR beta chain. Its target is not known. Germline V gene data show CDR1 as MDHEN and CDR2 as SYDVKM. The CDR3 has 13 amino acids. The germline V and J ends were trimmed by 7 bases and 7 bases, with 16 bases remaining between them. This entry is derived from a study of CD8+ T cells in alopecia areata. The study, taken as a whole, reports: Mice gave a clearer picture of TCR sharing than patients did, possibly for HLA-related reasons. Sequencing of scalp samples also captures resident alphabeta T cells of normal skin.

RNA was extracted and reverse transcribed into cDNA as the sequencing template. Generated by immunoSEQ multiplex PCR, the TCRdb table keeps only in-frame clones and is missing some. Of more than 95,000 clones in the sample, less than 70% were seen once. The chain joins TRBV28 to TRBJ1-2; D might be TRBD1 (5 bases). The TCR sequence derives from a human donor in good health. Material for sequencing was CD4+ T cells sorted from blood. The CDR3 DNA sequence: TGTGCCAGCACCTCCGGGGGGAGGGTTGGCTACACCTTC. Protein: CASTSGGRVGYTF.